Listed below are T cell receptor beta chains from one sample, sequenced in a study of beta chain features in type 1 diabetes. Measured with immunoSEQ multiplex PCR; TCRdb has only the in-frame clones, and not every one. This sample has 150,000 or so clones, with over 55% found just once. The sample taken for sequencing was naive CD4+ T cells from blood. The source of these receptors is a man aged 25 to 45 with type 1 diabetes. Each CDR3 is given with its conserved first and last residue. Fields, in order: V gene, clone size, D gene, J gene, CDR3 DNA, CDR3 protein. The D gene is left open where the match is weak. A clone size is listed for some rows: how often the clone was seen (once, few, many), or a class if it is expanded.

v_gene: TRBV9; abundance: -; d_gene: -; j_gene: TRBJ2-3; CDR3nt: TGTGCCAGCAGCGTCGGGGGCTCCACAGATACGCAGTATTTT; CDR3aa: CASSVGGSTDTQYF
v_gene: TRBV30; abundance: -; d_gene: -; j_gene: TRBJ1-5; CDR3nt: TGTGCCTGGAGTCGACTCCCAGGGCAGCCCCAGCATTTT; CDR3aa: CAWSRLPGQPQHF
v_gene: TRBV5-1; abundance: few; d_gene: TRBD1; j_gene: TRBJ2-2; CDR3nt: TGCGCCAGCAGCTTGACAGGGGCATCAACCGGGGAGCTGTTTTTT; CDR3aa: CASSLTGASTGELFF
v_gene: TRBV5-1; abundance: -; d_gene: TRBD2; j_gene: TRBJ2-5; CDR3nt: TGCGCCACGACAGCGGGACGACTCCAAGAGACCCAGTACTTC; CDR3aa: CATTAGRLQETQYF
v_gene: TRBV7-8; abundance: -; d_gene: -; j_gene: TRBJ2-7; CDR3nt: TGTGCCAGCAGCTTAGTACAGGCTGGTTACGAGCAGTACTTC; CDR3aa: CASSLVQAGYEQYF
v_gene: TRBV11-3; abundance: -; d_gene: -; j_gene: TRBJ2-3; CDR3nt: TGTGCCAGCAGCTTAGCACAGGGCACAGATACGCAGTATTTT; CDR3aa: CASSLAQGTDTQYF
v_gene: TRBV4-3; abundance: -; d_gene: -; j_gene: TRBJ2-7; CDR3nt: TGCGCCAGCAGCCAAGATCCCCAGGGTATTGGCGAGCAGTACTTC; CDR3aa: CASSQDPQGIGEQYF
v_gene: TRBV30; abundance: few; d_gene: -; j_gene: TRBJ2-7; CDR3nt: TGTGCCTGGAGTAGGGGGAACCCCTACGAGCAGTACTTC; CDR3aa: CAWSRGNPYEQYF
v_gene: TRBV6-5; abundance: -; d_gene: TRBD2; j_gene: TRBJ2-2; CDR3nt: TGTGCCAGCAGTCCCGGACTAGCAGCTACCGGGGAGCTGTTTTTT; CDR3aa: CASSPGLAATGELFF
v_gene: TRBV11-2; abundance: -; d_gene: -; j_gene: TRBJ2-1; CDR3nt: TGTGCCAGCAGCTCCATGGGGCACTGGGATGAGCAGTTCTTC; CDR3aa: CASSSMGHWDEQFF
v_gene: TRBV30; abundance: -; d_gene: TRBD1; j_gene: TRBJ1-2; CDR3nt: TGTGCCTGGAGTGTGCCGGGACAGGGCCAATATGGCTACACCTTC; CDR3aa: CAWSVPGQGQYGYTF
v_gene: TRBV30; abundance: -; d_gene: -; j_gene: TRBJ1-1; CDR3nt: TGTGCCTGGGTCAGCGGGTTGGTGAACACTGAAGCTTTCTTT; CDR3aa: CAWVSGLVNTEAFF
v_gene: TRBV9; abundance: -; d_gene: -; j_gene: TRBJ1-6; CDR3nt: TGTGCCAGCAGCGCGGGACCCGTGGGGGGTAATTCACCCCTCCACTTT; CDR3aa: CASSAGPVGGNSPLHF
v_gene: TRBV7-9; abundance: few; d_gene: -; j_gene: TRBJ1-2; CDR3nt: TGTGCCAGCAGCTTAGGGGAACTTTCTGGCTACACCTTC; CDR3aa: CASSLGELSGYTF
v_gene: TRBV19; abundance: -; d_gene: -; j_gene: TRBJ1-1; CDR3nt: TGTGCCAGTGAGAACAGGGCTATGACTGAAGCTTTCTTT; CDR3aa: CASENRAMTEAFF
v_gene: TRBV7-2; abundance: -; d_gene: -; j_gene: TRBJ2-1; CDR3nt: TGTGCCAGCAGCTACGGACCCTACAATGAGCAGTTCTTC; CDR3aa: CASSYGPYNEQFF
v_gene: TRBV30; abundance: -; d_gene: TRBD1; j_gene: TRBJ1-2; CDR3nt: TGTGCCTGCAAAACAGGGGTGTATGGCTACACCTTC; CDR3aa: CACKTGVYGYTF
v_gene: TRBV9; abundance: -; d_gene: TRBD2; j_gene: TRBJ2-6; CDR3nt: TGTGCCAGCACCCCAGGGAGGGGACGGAGCTCTGGGGCCAACGTCCTGACTTTC; CDR3aa: CASTPGRGRSSGANVLTF
v_gene: TRBV7-9; abundance: -; d_gene: -; j_gene: TRBJ2-5; CDR3nt: TGTGCCAGCAGCCTGGGCTTTCAAGAGACCCAGTACTTC; CDR3aa: CASSLGFQETQYF
v_gene: TRBV2; abundance: -; d_gene: TRBD1; j_gene: TRBJ2-1; CDR3nt: TGTGCCAGCAGTGAGGACAGGGGGCGGCATGAGCAGTTCTTC; CDR3aa: CASSEDRGRHEQFF
v_gene: TRBV20-1; abundance: few; d_gene: -; j_gene: TRBJ1-1; CDR3nt: TGCAGTGCTATCGTGGACACTGAAGCTTTCTTT; CDR3aa: CSAIVDTEAFF
v_gene: TRBV5-4; abundance: -; d_gene: -; j_gene: TRBJ1-6; CDR3nt: TGTGCCAGCACGCGGAGAGCACCCAGCTCCTATAATTCACCCCTCCACTTT; CDR3aa: CASTRRAPSSYNSPLHF
v_gene: TRBV2; abundance: -; d_gene: -; j_gene: TRBJ1-6; CDR3nt: TGTGCCAGCAGTGAGCGGGACAACACTAATTCACCCCTCCACTTT; CDR3aa: CASSERDNTNSPLHF
v_gene: TRBV7-2; abundance: -; d_gene: -; j_gene: TRBJ2-7; CDR3nt: TGTGCCAGCAGCTTGGGGGCCTACGAGCAGTACTTC; CDR3aa: CASSLGAYEQYF
v_gene: TRBV5-4; abundance: -; d_gene: -; j_gene: TRBJ1-1; CDR3nt: TGTGCCAGCAGCCGACAGCGCACTGAAGCTTTCTTT; CDR3aa: CASSRQRTEAFF
v_gene: TRBV2; abundance: -; d_gene: -; j_gene: TRBJ2-1; CDR3nt: TGTGCCAGCAGTAACAGGGTATTAGCAGGGGTCAATGAGCAGTTCTTC; CDR3aa: CASSNRVLAGVNEQFF
v_gene: TRBV25-1; abundance: few; d_gene: -; j_gene: TRBJ2-5; CDR3nt: TGTGCCAGCAGTGACAGGGTGGGTGAGACCCAGTACTTC; CDR3aa: CASSDRVGETQYF
v_gene: TRBV27; abundance: -; d_gene: -; j_gene: TRBJ2-7; CDR3nt: TGTGCCTCCCAGAGTGCGGGGGCGCGGTCCTACGAGCAGTACTTC; CDR3aa: CASQSAGARSYEQYF
v_gene: TRBV5-1; abundance: -; d_gene: -; j_gene: TRBJ2-3; CDR3nt: TGCGCCAGCAGCTTGGTTGCAGATACGCAGTATTTT; CDR3aa: CASSLVADTQYF
v_gene: TRBV11-2; abundance: -; d_gene: -; j_gene: TRBJ2-5; CDR3nt: TGTGCCAGCAGTTACGGCGTCCTCGAAGAGACCCAGTACTTC; CDR3aa: CASSYGVLEETQYF
v_gene: TRBV5-1; abundance: once; d_gene: TRBD1; j_gene: TRBJ2-5; CDR3nt: TGCGCCAGCAGCTTGAGTGTGACAGGGGAGAGTGAGACCCAGTACTTC; CDR3aa: CASSLSVTGESETQYF
v_gene: TRBV11-2; abundance: -; d_gene: -; j_gene: TRBJ1-1; CDR3nt: TGTGCCAGCAGCTTACTTAAGGGTTATGAAGCTTTCTTT; CDR3aa: CASSLLKGYEAFF